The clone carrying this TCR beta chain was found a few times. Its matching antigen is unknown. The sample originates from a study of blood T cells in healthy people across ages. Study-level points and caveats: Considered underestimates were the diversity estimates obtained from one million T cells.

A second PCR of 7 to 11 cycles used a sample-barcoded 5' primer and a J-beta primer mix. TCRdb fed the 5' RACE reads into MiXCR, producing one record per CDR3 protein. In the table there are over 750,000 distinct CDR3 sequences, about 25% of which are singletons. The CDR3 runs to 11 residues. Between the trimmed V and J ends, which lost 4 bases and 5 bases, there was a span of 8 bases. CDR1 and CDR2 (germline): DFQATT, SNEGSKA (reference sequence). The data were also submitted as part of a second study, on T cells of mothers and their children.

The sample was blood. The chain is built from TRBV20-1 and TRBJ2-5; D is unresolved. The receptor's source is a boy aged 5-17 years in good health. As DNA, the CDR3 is TGCAGTGCTAAGGGTCGGGAGACCCAGTACTTC. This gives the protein CSAKGRETQYF.